This TCR beta chain was sequenced for a study of T cell repertoires in cytomegalovirus infection. Study background: CMV infection together with matching HLA type was indicated by public TCR beta signatures.

Study outcomes and limitations: Cumulative frequency (of public TCR beta family members) identified carriers of CMV plus the relevant HLA.

Germline CDR1 and CDR2: SGHTA and FQGNSA. The CDR3 contains 14 residues. With 5 bases removed from V and 0 bases from J, the gap between germline ends came to 8 bases. TCRdb reprocessed the reads via MiXCR and lists one record per CDR3 protein. The table shows about 570,000 distinct CDR3 sequences, with approximately 40% occurring only once. This clonotype was seen a few times. As yet, its antigen is unknown. This rearrangement joins TRBV7-2 to TRBJ2-4; unclear D gene. This clonotype was sampled from a human donor in good health (CMV status not recorded). Some clones in this sample may be carry-over from other donors' samples. The sample consisted of cultured PBMCs, taken from culture after CMV antigen stimulation. This CDR3 reads CASSPSLAKNIQYF. In nucleotides, the CDR3 is TGTGCCAGCAGCCCGTCGTTAGCCAAAAACATTCAGTACTTC.